A selection of T cell receptor beta chains follows, all from one sample in a study of a mutant IDH1 vaccine in newly diagnosed glioma. Measured with immunoSEQ multiplex PCR; TCRdb has only the in-frame clones, and not every one. This table has tens of thousands of clones, around 87% appearing once. No antigen has been assigned to these receptors. Sequences were derived from PBMCs, sampled from a glioma patient whose treatment included an IDH1 peptide vaccine. These receptors originate from a man aged 25-45 years with glioma. Each CDR3 is given with its conserved first and last residue. D genes are given only for firm matches. Part of the rows lack a size; the others show once, few, many or a class for expanded clones.

v_call	d_call	j_call	clone_size	cdr3_nt	cdr3_aa
TRBV20-1	NA	TRBJ2-5	NA	TGCAGTGCTAGCGGAGAGACCCAGTACTTC	CSASGETQYF
TRBV30	TRBD1	TRBJ2-6	NA	TGTGCCTGGAACAGGGGGAGTGGGGCCAACGTCCTGACTTTC	CAWNRGSGANVLTF
TRBV19	NA	TRBJ1-5	few	TGTGCCAGTAGTATAGTTGGGGGGCAGGATCAGCCCCAGCATTTT	CASSIVGGQDQPQHF
TRBV11-2	NA	TRBJ2-3	NA	TGTGCCAGCAGCTTAGAAGCAATCCATAGCACAGATACGCAGTATTTT	CASSLEAIHSTDTQYF
TRBV28	TRBD2	TRBJ2-1	NA	TGTGCCAGCAGTTTTAGTTCTAGCGGGGGCCCCCGCTACAATGAGCAGTTCTTC	CASSFSSSGGPRYNEQFF
TRBV10-1	NA	TRBJ2-3	NA	TGCGCCAGCAGCCTCCCCCAGTTTAGGACAGATACGCAGTATTTT	CASSLPQFRTDTQYF
TRBV5-4	NA	TRBJ2-3	NA	TGTGCCAGCAGCTCCACAGGGATTGGCGGAGATACGCAGTATTTT	CASSSTGIGGDTQYF
TRBV18	NA	TRBJ2-7	NA	TGTGCCAGCTCACCACCTTCGAAGCGGGACGAGCAGTACTTC	CASSPPSKRDEQYF
TRBV6-5	NA	TRBJ1-5	NA	TGTGCCAGCAGAACAGGGAGTAGCAATCAGCCCCAGCATTTT	CASRTGSSNQPQHF
TRBV19	NA	TRBJ2-2	NA	TGTGCCAGTAGTATATCTTTCGGGGGATCCACCGGGGAGCTGTTTTTT	CASSISFGGSTGELFF
TRBV7-2	TRBD2	TRBJ2-3	NA	TGTGCCAGCAGCCAACTAGCGGGAGTCACAGATACGCAGTATTTT	CASSQLAGVTDTQYF
TRBV7-3	NA	TRBJ1-2	NA	TGTGCCAGCAGCCCTGGACCTAACTATGGCTACACCTTC	CASSPGPNYGYTF
TRBV20-1	NA	TRBJ1-2	NA	TGCAGTGGGCAGACCCCCTATGGCTACACCTTC	CSGQTPYGYTF
TRBV5-4	NA	TRBJ2-3	few	TGTGCCAGCAGCTTCGCAGATACGCAGTATTTT	CASSFADTQYF
TRBV6-6	TRBD2	TRBJ2-7	NA	TGTGCCAGCAGCCCGAGAGCGGGGAGCTCCTACGAGCAGTACTTC	CASSPRAGSSYEQYF
TRBV11-2	NA	TRBJ2-7	NA	TGTGCCAGCAGCTTAGATTGGCGGGACCGCTCCTACGAGCAGTACTTC	CASSLDWRDRSYEQYF
TRBV11-2	NA	TRBJ2-1	NA	TGTGCCAGCAGCTGGTCCAGAGACAATGAGCAGTTCTTC	CASSWSRDNEQFF